These 2 T cell receptor beta chains originate from one sample sequenced in a study of T cells after posttransplantation cyclophosphamide. Some clones are missing from TCRdb's copy, which holds only in-frame ones; the method was immunoSEQ multiplex PCR. The sample records 3,500 to 4,000 clones, 55% to 65% being singletons. The sample consisted of memory CD8+ T cells sorted from blood. The receptors shown here come from a man aged 30 to 39 in good health and a related stem cell transplant donor.

The chain employs TRBV28 and TRBJ2-1, with 9 bases matching TRBD1. V was pared by 10 bases and J by 4 bases, with 8 bases of the junction left unmatched. Germline V CDR1 and CDR2: MDHEN, SYDVKM. The length of the CDR3 is 14 residues. The CDR3 spells CAIRDRALYNEQFF. In DNA, the CDR3 is TGTGCCATCAGGGACAGGGCTCTATACAATGAGCAGTTCTTC.

The gene calls are TRBV10-2 and TRBJ1-6; 7 nucleotides align to TRBD1. Germline V gene lookup returns CDR1 WSHSY and CDR2 SAAADI. This CDR3 has 13 amino acids. J was trimmed by 10 bases and V by 5 bases; bases with no gene match: 5. The CDR3 nucleotides read TGCGCCAGCAGTTCAGGGGGAGGCTCACCCCTCCACTTT. Translation gives CASSSGGGSPLHF.